This T cell receptor beta chain was observed in a study of spatial heterogeneity in lung cancer. General study results and limits: Detection of ubiquitous tumor TCRs in blood was higher at resection than follow-up.

V lost 4 bases and J lost 3, with 16 bases in between. The length of the CDR3 is 17 residues. Germline V gene lookup returns CDR1 MNHNY and CDR2 SVGAGI (reference sequence). Time point given: sample taken at primary tumor resection. No cells were sorted before sequencing. The whole RNA sequenced was extracted from tumor, nontumor lung or frozen PBMC. Details on this clonotype: No antigen is known for it.

TCRdb ran MiXCR on the 5' RACE reads and lists one entry per CDR3 protein. Here the sample spans about 17,000 distinct CDR3 sequences, about 19% being singletons. Specimen: PBMCs, collected at surgery. This receptor was obtained from a male donor with early-stage non-small cell lung cancer. The rearrangement joins TRBV6-6 to TRBJ1-6; D is undetermined. The CDR3 sequence: CASSLARDRVYNSPLHF. CDR3 DNA: TGTGCCAGCAGTTTAGCCCGGGATCGGGTCTATAATTCACCCCTCCACTTT.